This T cell receptor (beta chain) is drawn from a study of OX40 agonist ivuxolimab in advanced cancers. CDR1 is LGHNA, CDR2 YSLEER, per germline. Trimming stripped 1 base from V and 5 bases from J, with 11 bases between. The CDR3 consists of 14 residues. The protocol was immunoSEQ multiplex PCR, while the TCRdb copy is restricted to in-frame clones and leaves out a portion. The sample shows around 31,000 clones, 80% to 90% of them seen only once. The genes are TRBV4-3 and TRBJ1-2; perhaps TRBD1 as D (6 bases). The sequenced sample was CD4+ or CD8+ T cells sorted from blood, obtained in a trial of the OX40 agonist ivuxolimab. This receptor was obtained from an adult with an advanced solid tumor such as melanoma, head and neck, liver or kidney cancer. Written as DNA, the CDR3 is TGCGCCAGCAGCCAAGGAACAACAGGGTATGGCTACACCTTC. Translation gives CASSQGTTGYGYTF.